The 25 T cell receptor beta chains below were found in one sample sequenced in a study of blood T cell repertoires in COVID-19. Sequencing was performed with immunoSEQ multiplex PCR; in TCRdb, only in-frame clones are kept and a portion is missing. The data hold over 250,000 clones, with 70% to 80% observed a single time. Sequenced input: peripheral blood. These receptors all stem from a woman older than 75 with acute or convalescent COVID-19.

The V and J genes are TRBV5-1 and TRBJ2-5, with a tentative D call TRBD1 (5 bases). Germline assignment: CDR1 SGHRS and CDR2 YFSETQ. Trimming removed 0 bases at V and 5 bases at J, with 8 bases between. This CDR3 region has 13 residues. The chain's CDR3 is CASSLGGHETQYF. The CDR3 DNA follows: TGCGCCAGCAGCTTGGGAGGACATGAGACCCAGTACTTC.

V gene TRBV29-1 combines with J gene TRBJ2-5, with a tentative D call TRBD2 (6 bases). Trimming took off 6 bases at V and 4 bases at J, with 9 bases between the two ends. The CDR3 runs to 11 residues. Germline V lookup: CDR1 SQVTM, CDR2 ANQGSEA. The CDR3 DNA reads TGCAGCGTGCGGGAATTAGAGACCCAGTACTTC. This encodes CSVRELETQYF.

This chain joins TRBV19 and TRBJ1-2, with 9 bases aligning to TRBD1. The V gene's germline CDR1 is LNHDA and CDR2 SQIVND (reference sequence). Germline trimming cut 4 bases from V and 4 bases from J; bases unmatched to any gene: 10. The length of the CDR3 is 16 residues. CDR3 DNA: TGTGCCAGTAGTACCAGACCGGGGACAGGGTTCTATGGCTACACCTTC. Encoded protein: CASSTRPGTGFYGYTF. The variable domain in full, completed from reference TRBV19 and TRBJ1-2, reads DGGITQSPKYLFRKEGQNVTLSCEQNLNHDAMYWYRQDPGQGLRLIYYSQIVNDFQKGDIAEGYSVSREKKESFPLTVTSAQKNPTAFYLCASSTRPGTGFYGYTFGSGTRLTVV.

The chain couples TRBV15 to TRBJ1-3; D unclear. This CDR3 comprises 16 residues. The ends were cut back, 2 bases at V and 4 bases at J, with 15 bases in the middle. The germline gives CDR1 LNHNV, CDR2 YYDKDF (reference sequence). CDR3 in amino acids: CATSRIDNNEGNTIYF. CDR3 bases: TGTGCCACCAGCAGAATTGATAATAACGAGGGAAACACCATATATTTT.

This clone was seen only once. The V gene is TRBV5-1, the J gene TRBJ1-2; a possible D gene is TRBD1 (5 bases). This CDR3 contains 17 residues. V dropped 4 bases and J dropped 0 bases, with 19 bases sitting between them. Germline CDR1 and CDR2: SGHRS and YFSETQ. The CDR3 sequence: CASSPPGGSPTNYGYTF. The CDR3 DNA follows: TGCGCCAGCAGCCCACCCGGGGGGTCGCCGACTAACTATGGCTACACCTTC.

This clone was recorded many times. V is TRBV29-1 and J is TRBJ2-7; D is possibly TRBD1 (7 bases). Per the germline V gene, CDR1 is SQVTM and CDR2 is ANQGSEA. CDR3 length: 13 amino acids. Trimming stripped 7 bases from V and 3 bases from J, with 16 bases between. CDR3 in DNA: TGCAGCGCCCTATCGCAGGGGGGCTACGAGCAGTACTTC. Translating it yields CSALSQGGYEQYF.

This chain links TRBV2 with TRBJ2-3, with 11 bases fitting TRBD2. Germline V gene sequence: CDR1 SNHLY, CDR2 FYNNEI. There are 16 residues in the CDR3. V was pared by 4 bases and J by 4 bases, with 7 bases of the junction left unmatched. The CDR3 nucleotides are TGTGCCAGCAGTGTGGGATTAGCGGGAGGGGCAGATACGCAGTATTTT. This gives the protein CASSVGLAGGADTQYF.

The J gene is TRBJ1-4, the V gene TRBV19; 7 bases are shared with TRBD1. The CDR3 runs 13 residues. With 4 bases clipped from V and 8 bases from J, the junction kept 4 bases outside the gene matches. In germline, CDR1 is LNHDA, CDR2 SQIVND (reference sequence). The CDR3 here is CASSNRGREKLFF. CDR3 in DNA: TGTGCCAGTAGTAACAGGGGTCGAGAAAAACTGTTTTTT.

This chain joins TRBV3-1 (or the pseudogene TRBV3-2) and TRBJ2-1, with 7 bases that match TRBD2. This CDR3 contains 17 residues. Losses at the gene ends were 1 base for V and 2 bases for J; bases not matched to a gene: 8. Germline CDR1 LGHDT, CDR2 YNNKEL (reference sequence). The CDR3 region is CASSQGYGRNTYNEQFF. In DNA, the CDR3 is TGTGCCAGCAGCCAAGGGTACGGGAGGAACACCTACAATGAGCAGTTCTTC.

In this sample, this clone turned up a few times. This chain links TRBV7-2 with TRBJ2-1, with 11 positions matching TRBD2. There are 15 residues in the CDR3. V gave up 4 bases and J gave up 3 bases; unmatched junction bases: 2. Germline V gene lookup returns CDR1 SGHTA and CDR2 FQGNSA. The CDR3 reads CASSSGTSGYNEQFF. CDR3 in DNA: TGTGCCAGCAGCTCCGGGACTAGCGGCTACAATGAGCAGTTCTTC.

This clone is categorized as medium-sized. The chain employs TRBV2 and TRBJ1-1; no firm D call. CDR3 length: 14 residues. The germline V and J ends were trimmed by 0 bases and 6 bases, with 11 bases remaining between them. Germline V lookup: CDR1 SNHLY, CDR2 FYNNEI. The CDR3 is CASSEAVAVAEAFF. CDR3 sequence (DNA): TGTGCCAGCAGTGAAGCGGTGGCAGTGGCTGAAGCTTTCTTT.

V usage is TRBV6-1 and J usage is TRBJ1-5; 9 nucleotides align to TRBD1. In germline, CDR1 is MNHNS, CDR2 SASEGT. Unmatched junction bases numbered 6, after V lost 4 bases and J lost 2 bases. The CDR3 extends over 16 amino acids. CDR3 region: CASSGQDRGGNQPQHF. The CDR3 region has the DNA TGTGCCAGCAGTGGACAAGACAGGGGGGGCAATCAGCCCCAGCATTTT.

V usage is TRBV19 and J usage is TRBJ2-7; 12 bases are a match to TRBD2. CDR1 is LNHDA, CDR2 SQIVND, per germline (reference sequence). V lost 1 base and J lost 2; bases outside the gene matches: 3. The CDR3 sequence is 16 residues long. The CDR3 is CASSIGASGRAYEQYF. CDR3 nucleotides: TGTGCCAGTAGTATAGGTGCTAGCGGGAGGGCCTACGAGCAGTACTTC.

This clone was recorded only once. The J gene is TRBJ1-5, the V gene TRBV5-5; 7 nucleotides align to TRBD1. CDR3 length: 15 residues. Germline CDR1 reads SGHKS; CDR2 reads YYEKEE (reference sequence). With V trimmed by 2 bases and J by 3 bases, 5 bases remained unmatched. CDR3 protein: CASSFGRGDNQPQHF. CDR3 DNA: TGTGCCAGCAGCTTTGGCAGGGGGGACAATCAGCCCCAGCATTTT.

V and J are TRBV6-5 and TRBJ1-4; no clear D gene. This CDR3 contains 14 residues. Germline loops: CDR1 MNHEY, CDR2 SVGAGI. The V end lost 6 bases, the J end lost 10 bases, and 18 bases lay between the germline ends. This CDR3 is CASREMRASGKLFF. The DNA of the CDR3 is TGTGCCAGCAGGGAGATGAGGGCGTCAGGAAAACTGTTTTTT.

The CDR3 DNA sequence: TGTGCCAGCCATCCCGGTAGAGGAAACACCATATATTTT. Translating it yields CASHPGRGNTIYF. The chain uses TRBV6-5 and TRBJ1-3; D not certain. V lost 8 bases and J 4 bases, leaving 12 bases between the germline ends. The germline V gene has CDR1 MNHEY and CDR2 SVGAGI. The length of the CDR3 is 13 residues.

The CDR3 sequence is CASSQDGQSQAPLHF. The DNA of the CDR3 is TGCGCCAGCAGCCAAGATGGACAGTCGCAGGCACCCCTCCACTTT. The genes are TRBV4-3 and TRBJ1-6, with a possible D match to TRBD1 (6 bases). Trimming cost V 0 bases and J 11 bases, with 14 bases left between them. Germline CDR1 and CDR2: LGHNA and YSLEER. This CDR3 spans 15 amino acids.

This rearrangement joins TRBV5-1 to TRBJ1-2; no firm D call. This CDR3 has 14 amino acids. Germline lookup yields CDR1 SGHRS and CDR2 YFSETQ. With 0 bases removed from V and 5 bases from J, the gap between germline ends came to 11 bases. The CDR3 coding sequence is TGCGCCAGCAGCTTGGAGCCAGGAAGGTATGGCTACACCTTC. Its translation: CASSLEPGRYGYTF.

This clone was observed a few times. The chain employs TRBV10-3 and TRBJ1-2; 9 nucleotides align to TRBD1. V dropped 7 bases and J dropped 0; count of bases not matched to a gene: 3. The CDR3 covers 14 residues. Germline loops: CDR1 ENHRY, CDR2 SYGVKD. The CDR3 DNA reads as TGTGCCATCACCGGACAGGGGCCTAACTATGGCTACACCTTC. Translating it yields CAITGQGPNYGYTF.

The chain employs TRBV25-1 and TRBJ1-4; TRBD1 is a possible D gene (5 bases). CDR1 MGHDK and CDR2 SYGVNS come from the germline V gene. CDR3 length equals 14 residues. V was clipped by 3 bases and J by 7 bases, with 12 bases between them. In nucleotides, the CDR3 is TGTGCCAGCAGTGACGGCGGGGCCGGTGAAAAACTGTTTTTT. The encoded protein is CASSDGGAGEKLFF.

The genes are TRBV5-1 and TRBJ2-2, with D maybe TRBD1 (6 bases). This CDR3 has 16 amino acids. V lost 5 bases, J lost 6 bases, and 20 bases lay in between. Germline V CDR1 and CDR2: SGHRS, YFSETQ. CDR3 DNA: TGCGCCAGCAGACGTGGGACACGGCTTCCCGCCGGGGAGCTGTTTTTT. Translation gives CASRRGTRLPAGELFF.

In this sample, this clone turned up a few times. The CDR3 loop reads CASSKSGGALTYEQYF. The CDR3 DNA is TGTGCCAGTAGTAAATCTGGGGGGGCGCTCACCTACGAGCAGTACTTC. V is TRBV19 and J is TRBJ2-7, with D possibly being TRBD2 (7 bases). Germline lookup yields CDR1 LNHDA and CDR2 SQIVND (reference sequence). The CDR3 loop spans 16 amino acids. V dropped 4 bases and J dropped 2 bases, with 18 bases sitting between them.

V usage is TRBV12-5 and J usage is TRBJ1-3; 9 bases line up with TRBD1. The CDR3 is 16 amino acids. Trimming removed 7 bases from V and 0 bases from J; junction bases left unmatched: 7. Germline V gene sequence: CDR1 LGHNT, CDR2 FRNRAP. CDR3 sequence reads: CASVAETGGSGNTIYF. The CDR3 region has the DNA TGTGCTAGTGTCGCTGAGACAGGGGGCTCTGGAAACACCATATATTTT. The variable domain in full, completed from reference TRBV12-5 and TRBJ1-3, reads DARVTQTPRHKVTEMGQEVTMRCQPILGHNTVFWYRQTMMQGLELLAYFRNRAPLDDSGMPKDRFSAEMPDATLATLKIQPSEPRDSAVYFCASVAETGGSGNTIYFGEGSWLTVV.

The V and J genes are TRBV28 and TRBJ2-3; the D gene is possibly TRBD1 (6 bases). Trimming took 3 bases from V and 0 from J, leaving 10 bases between them. The V gene's germline CDR1 is MDHEN and CDR2 SYDVKM. The CDR3 covers 15 residues. Here the CDR3 reads CASSLADRSTDTQYF. For the CDR3, the DNA is TGTGCCAGCAGTTTGGCGGACAGAAGCACAGATACGCAGTATTTT.

This rearrangement joins TRBV5-1 to TRBJ2-7; TRBD1 matches 11 bases. Per germline, CDR1 SGHRS and CDR2 YFSETQ. The junction had 7 bases not matched to a gene; V was cut back by 3 bases and J by 5 bases. The CDR3 is 15 amino acids. CDR3 protein: CASSSGDRGSDEQYF. For the CDR3, the DNA is TGCGCCAGCAGCTCTGGGGACAGGGGGAGCGACGAGCAGTACTTC.